This T cell receptor beta chain is drawn from a study of T cells after yellow fever vaccination (dated by TCRdb to about 2019). General notes on the study: The SMART-Seq v4 Ultra Low Input RNA kit was used to prepare libraries from fractions with low cell numbers. To track T-cell clones before and after primary and booster YFV17D yellow fever vaccination, bulk TCR alpha and beta repertoires were sequenced longitudinally. Two healthy male donors, one aged 18 to 29 and one aged 30 to 40 years, made up the cohort. Blood samples were taken at several timepoints before and after primary and secondary immunization, and bulk PBMC replicates and cell subsets were isolated. On the study overall, not on this receptor specifically: Compared with the primary T-cell response, the secondary T-cell response was weaker but faster, peaking on day 5 rather than day 15. A small share of clonotypes occurred in both CD4 and CD8 compartments, likely arising from convergent recombination. Computational filtering was required because FACS-sorted repertoires could contain abundant contaminating clonotypes from the bulk population. After the booster, most clones that had expanded after primary vaccination were detected again (nearly 98% of CD4 and 70% to 90% of CD8), suggesting broad maintenance of memory. Only two donors were included in the study, so the extent to which the findings can be generalized is limited.

The sample's treatment or condition label, decoded: live attenuated yellow fever vaccine strain. Two biological replicates of bulk PBMCs were collected at each blood-draw timepoint. PBMCs were isolated from peripheral blood using a standard Ficoll-Paque protocol. RNA was extracted with TriZol from bulk PBMCs, CD4 and CD8 fractions, and dextramer-positive and dextramer-negative fractions. Cut back by 8 bases and 0 bases, the V and J ends lie 11 bases apart. The CDR3 spans 14 residues, from the cysteine through the phenylalanine. Kept here is only the CDR3 DNA, which spans 42 bases and is read in frame from base 1. This clonotype was picked up a small number of times. Its antigen is unknown. Base qualities are not at hand, and no much larger clone is one base apart. Sequencing took place on an Illumina NovaSeq 6000. TCR cDNA was made using 5'RACE template switching, a step that added a universal primer site and unique molecular identifiers. Priming of cDNA synthesis was performed from both the TCR alpha and TCR beta constant segments. Two PCR steps were used to amplify libraries, with sample barcodes and sequencing adapters being added in the second step. Sequencing of libraries was done on Illumina HiSeq 2500 (2x100 bp) or NovaSeq (2x150 bp). On the study's bioinformatics: MIGEC was used to demultiplex reads and collapse the reads into UMI consensus sequences, and MiXCR was used for V(D)J alignment. Vaccine-responding clonotypes were identified with edgeR using replicate PBMC samples, with FDR below 0.01 and a log2 fold change above 5 up to day 15 being required. Each bulk clonotype received a CD4 or CD8 identity based on whether the sequenced CD4 or CD8 repertoire contained that clonotype at higher abundance. Starting from the raw public reads, TCRdb applied fastp trimming at Q25, assembled clones with MiXCR and retained in-frame beta chains. Under each unique CDR3 protein, matching rows form one entry showing the most common genes and DNA. The V and J calls reflect TCRdb's pipeline rather than the authors' work. This sample gives over 300,000 distinct CDR3 sequences in total; around 3.6% of them show up just once. The top ten constitute around 22% of the sample.

The chain employs TRBV12-3 or TRBV12-4 and TRBJ2-1, with the D gene possibly TRBD1 or TRBD2, each one fitting 5 bases. The receptor was derived from a man aged 18-30 years who received the YFV17D yellow fever vaccine. The sample was PBMCs, taken on the day of the yellow fever booster vaccination. CDR3 region: CASGGSSSYNEQFF. The DNA reads as follows: TGTGCCAGCGGGGGATCGAGCTCCTACAATGAGCAGTTCTTC.